This TCR beta chain derives from a study of beta chain features in type 1 diabetes. The V end lost 2 bases, the J end lost 7 bases, and 9 bases lay between the germline ends. Germline CDR1 reads MNHNS; CDR2 reads SASEGT. The CDR3 contains 13 residues. Study outcomes and limitations: Sequencing from cDNA could over-represent high-TCR-expressing cells.

About this clone: What it recognizes is unknown.

cDNA synthesis used the whole RNA isolate, giving expressed TCRB sequences. Profiling relied on immunoSEQ multiplex PCR, and the TCRdb table lists in-frame clones only, not all of them. The sample holds almost 350,000 clones, 6.5% to 10% seen once. Via CD45RO/CCR7/CD25/CD127/CD95/CD27, cells of the CD4+ naive, central memory, regulatory and stem cell-like memory subsets were sorted. Purities over 98% were achieved in all sorted populations. The chain joins TRBV6-1 to TRBJ1-5; D is perhaps TRBD1 (5 bases). This TCR was sampled from a woman aged 18-29 years in good health. The sample comprised central memory CD4+ T cells from blood. The CDR3 protein is CASSESGLQPQHF. CDR3 nucleotide sequence: TGTGCCAGCAGTGAATCGGGGCTCCAGCCCCAGCATTTT.